This section outlines one T cell receptor beta chain sequence together with its context. The data were obtained in a study of shared clonotypes between healthy human individuals. Study background: Three plates each covered CD4 naive and memory; CD8 naive two, CD8 memory one.

The germline V gene has CDR1 SGHTA and CDR2 FQGNSA. V was clipped by 1 base and J by 8 bases, with 17 bases between them. The CDR3 loop spans 15 amino acids. Several immunoSEQ 96-well plates shared each subset's DNA, each plate a replicate. Sorted-subset replicate PCR reactions were performed with approximately 0.2 ug DNA, corresponding to roughly 30,000 T cell genomes. Here immunoSEQ multiplex PCR was the method, and the copy in TCRdb shows in-frame clones only, minus some. This table holds approximately 1.4 million clones, 95% to 99% found once. The genes are TRBV7-2 and TRBJ1-1, with D possibly matching TRBD1 (5 bases). The sample taken for sequencing was naive CD4+ T cells sorted from blood. Regarding subset: CD45RA+ positively selected. This clonotype was sampled from a young man in good health. CDR3 nucleotides: TGTGCCAGCAGCTTAGAAGTCTCGAGGAGGACAGAAGCTTTCTTT. It is translated as CASSLEVSRRTEAFF.